This T cell receptor (beta chain) was sequenced during a study of T-cell reconstitution after alpha-beta-depleted transplantation in children. A remark on this clonotype: Its cognate antigen is unknown.

Looked up from germline, CDR1 is MGHRA and CDR2 is YSYEKL. V dropped 0 bases and J dropped 2; count of bases not matched to a gene: 7. The length of the CDR3 is 17 residues. The study, taken as a whole, reports: Most T-cell counts and diversity one year after the transplant came from T cells that were newly produced. At day 60, the high TCRbeta diversity found in some patients originated from recipient T cells and thymic progenitors that had survived. Expanded clones from the graft, numbering several hundred, reportedly supplied alpha-beta T cells about two months after transplant.

Molecular barcoding with unique molecular identifiers was used for the TCRbeta library. One entry per CDR3 protein, called by TCRdb with MiXCR from the PCR reads. This table holds some 550,000 distinct CDR3 sequences, 23% found once. The sample here was PBMCs, mostly from graft donor cells, taken 360 days after TCRalphabeta/CD19-depleted stem cell transplant. This TCR was sampled from a boy under two years old who had a stem cell transplant for acute myeloid leukemia, so the T cells may come from the graft donor. The chain links TRBV4-1 to TRBJ2-3; 8 nucleotides match TRBD1. The CDR3 bases are TGCGCCAGCAGCCAAGATATTCCGACAGGGGACACAGATACGCAGTATTTT. Translating gives CASSQDIPTGDTDTQYF.